The 4 T cell receptor beta chains presented below share a single source sample, sequenced in a study of CD8 T cells in Susac syndrome (dated by TCRdb to about 2019). Library prep was done by the immunoSEQ multiplex PCR assay. RNA was extracted using the RNeasy kit, and about 0.45 to 1 ug of the RNA was reverse transcribed with random hexamers. TCRdb reran the public reads through fastp at Q25 and MiXCR, keeping productive beta chains. Entries are consolidated by CDR3 protein sequence, retaining the most common genes and DNA. Here the sample has 330,000 or so distinct CDR3 sequences; 65% to 90% occur a single time. The ten top clones hold roughly 0.21% of the sample. Input material: CD8+ T cells from PBMCs. These receptors came from a human donor with multiple sclerosis.

V gene TRBV6-5 combines with J gene TRBJ2-6; D unresolved. CDR1 MNHEY and CDR2 SVGAGI come from the germline V gene. The CDR3 loop spans 14 amino acids. Between the trimmed V and J ends, which lost 0 bases and 2 bases, there was a span of 2 bases. The DNA of the CDR3 is TGTGCCAGCAGTTACTCCACTGGGGCCAACGTCCTGACTTTC. Amino acids: CASSYSTGANVLTF.

The chain combines TRBV27 with TRBJ2-3; weak D call: TRBD1 (6 bases). This CDR3 spans 15 amino acids. V gave up 4 bases and J gave up 4 bases, with 15 bases separating them. From germline, CDR1 is MNHEY and CDR2 SMNVEV (reference sequence). CDR3 coding DNA: TGTGCCAGCAGTTACCATGGGACAACACCAGATACGCAGTATTTT. Translating gives CASSYHGTTPDTQYF.

The chain combines TRBV20-1 with TRBJ2-7, with TRBD1 as a possible D gene (5 bases). Germline CDR1 reads DFQATT; CDR2 reads SNEGSKA (reference sequence). Trimming took 3 bases from V and 2 from J, leaving 14 bases between them. The CDR3 spans 14 residues. The CDR3 bases are TGCAGTGCTAGCGACAGACCAGTTCCCTACGAGCAGTACTTC. It yields the protein CSASDRPVPYEQYF.

This sequence joins TRBV19 and TRBJ2-7; 13 nucleotides line up with TRBD2. The germline gives CDR1 LNHDA, CDR2 SQIVND (reference sequence). The CDR3 has 18 residues. The ends lost 1 base at V and 2 bases at J; junction bases unmatched: 8. The CDR3 bases are TGTGCCAGTAGTATAGGGACTAGCGGGAGAATTGCAACCTACGAGCAGTACTTC. As protein: CASSIGTSGRIATYEQYF.